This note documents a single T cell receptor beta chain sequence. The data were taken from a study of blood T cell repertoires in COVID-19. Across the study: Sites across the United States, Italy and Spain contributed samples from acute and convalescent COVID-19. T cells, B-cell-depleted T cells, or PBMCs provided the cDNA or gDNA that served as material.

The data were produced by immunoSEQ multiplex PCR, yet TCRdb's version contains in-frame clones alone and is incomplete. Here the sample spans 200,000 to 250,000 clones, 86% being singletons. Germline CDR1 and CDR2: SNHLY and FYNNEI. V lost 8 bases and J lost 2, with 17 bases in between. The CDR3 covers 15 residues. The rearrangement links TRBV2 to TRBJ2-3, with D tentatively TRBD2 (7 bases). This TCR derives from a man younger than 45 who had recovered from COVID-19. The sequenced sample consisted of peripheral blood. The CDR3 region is CASDNVGGATDTQYF. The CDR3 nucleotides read TGTGCCAGCGATAACGTGGGGGGGGCCACAGATACGCAGTATTTT.